This T cell receptor (beta chain) was identified during a study of blood T cell repertoires in COVID-19. Study-wide background: The United States, Italy and Spain supplied acute and convalescent COVID-19 samples. From T cells, B-cell-depleted T cells, or PBMCs came the material, which was cDNA or gDNA.

In the original processing: Estimation of nucleated cell counts was performed using reference gene primer amplification. TCRdb's table, derived via immunoSEQ multiplex PCR, lists solely in-frame clones and lacks some. Clonal size and the V and J genes are those of that table, whereas D and trimming came from the DNA. The repertoire holds 98,000 or so clones, with over 75% as singletons. Germline trimming cut 3 bases from V and 0 bases from J; bases unmatched to any gene: 5. Germline-derived CDR1 and CDR2 are SGHDT and YYEEEE. This CDR3 has 15 amino acids. The sequence was obtained from a human donor in a cohort sampled during active COVID-19. The chain carries TRBV5-6 and TRBJ1-2, with 7 positions matching TRBD1. Sequencing was carried out using peripheral blood. The DNA of the CDR3 is TGTGCCAGCAGCTGGGACAGACGAACTAACTATGGCTACACCTTC. Amino acids: CASSWDRRTNYGYTF.